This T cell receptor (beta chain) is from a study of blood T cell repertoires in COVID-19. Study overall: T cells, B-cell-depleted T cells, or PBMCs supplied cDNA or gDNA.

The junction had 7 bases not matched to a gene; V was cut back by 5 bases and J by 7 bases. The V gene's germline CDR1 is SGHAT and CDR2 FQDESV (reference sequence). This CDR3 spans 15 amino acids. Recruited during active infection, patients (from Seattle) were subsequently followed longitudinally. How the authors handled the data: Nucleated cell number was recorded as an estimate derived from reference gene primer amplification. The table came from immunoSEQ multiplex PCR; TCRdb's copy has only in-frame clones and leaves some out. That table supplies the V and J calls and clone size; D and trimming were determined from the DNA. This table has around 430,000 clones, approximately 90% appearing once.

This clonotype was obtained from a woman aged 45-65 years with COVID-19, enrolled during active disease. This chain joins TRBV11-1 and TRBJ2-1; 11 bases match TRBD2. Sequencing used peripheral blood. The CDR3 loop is CASSHELAGGNEQFF. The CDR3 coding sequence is TGTGCCAGCAGCCACGAGCTAGCGGGGGGAAATGAGCAGTTCTTC.